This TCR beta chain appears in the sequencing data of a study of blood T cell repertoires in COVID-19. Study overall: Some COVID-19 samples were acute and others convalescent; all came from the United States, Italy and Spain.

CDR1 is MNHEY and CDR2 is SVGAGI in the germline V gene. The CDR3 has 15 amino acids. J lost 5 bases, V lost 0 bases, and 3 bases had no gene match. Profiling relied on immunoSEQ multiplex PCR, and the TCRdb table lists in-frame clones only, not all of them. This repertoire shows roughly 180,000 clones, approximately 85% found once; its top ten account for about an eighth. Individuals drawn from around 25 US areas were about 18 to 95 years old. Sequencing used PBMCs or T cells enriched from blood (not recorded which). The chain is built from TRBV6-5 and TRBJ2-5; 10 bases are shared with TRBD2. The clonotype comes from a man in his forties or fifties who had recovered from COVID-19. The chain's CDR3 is CASSYSLAGVETQYF. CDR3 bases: TGTGCCAGCAGTTACTCCCTAGCGGGAGTGGAGACCCAGTACTTC.